A selection of T cell receptor beta chains follows, all from one sample in a study of shared clonotypes between healthy human individuals. Data came from immunoSEQ multiplex PCR; TCRdb stores just in-frame clones and leaves some out. Of about 640,000 clones listed, approximately 79% are singletons. Material for sequencing was memory CD4+ T cells sorted from blood. These receptors were obtained from a woman aged 25 to 39 in good health. Each CDR3 is given with its conserved first and last residue. D genes are given only for firm matches. A clone size is listed for some rows: how often the clone was seen (once, few, many), or a class if it is expanded.

TRBV6-1,NA,TRBJ1-5,NA,TGTGCCAGCAGTGCGCGGGGGTGGGATCAGCCCCAGCATTTT,CASSARGWDQPQHF
TRBV19,few,TRBJ1-1,NA,TGTGCCAGTAGGAACCAGGGCCTGAACACTGAAGCTTTCTTT,CASRNQGLNTEAFF
TRBV18,NA,TRBJ1-5,NA,TGTGCCAGCTCACCAACTGCTCCGACAAGTTATCAGCCCCAGCATTTT,CASSPTAPTSYQPQHF
TRBV7-2,NA,TRBJ2-7,NA,TGTGCCAGCAGCTTCGTGGGAGGCGATGACTACGAGCAGTACTTC,CASSFVGGDDYEQYF
TRBV25-1,NA,TRBJ1-6,NA,TGTGCCAGCAGTGAACCGCCGGGACACGGAAACGGATCACCCCTCCACTTT,CASSEPPGHGNGSPLHF
TRBV30,NA,TRBJ2-5,TRBD1,TGTGCCTGGAGTCGACAGGGGGGGGAGACCCAGTACTTC,CAWSRQGGETQYF
TRBV2,NA,TRBJ2-4,NA,TGTGCCAGCCATACTCAGGCACGCATTCAGTACTTC,CASHTQARIQYF
TRBV5-1,NA,TRBJ2-3,TRBD2,TGCGCCAGCACACCGGGAGGCCCTGGAGATACGCAGTATTTT,CASTPGGPGDTQYF
TRBV12-5,NA,TRBJ2-1,TRBD2,TGTGCTAGTGGTTTGGCCCAGGGTAGCGGGCATTACAATGAGCAGTTCTTC,CASGLAQGSGHYNEQFF
TRBV27,NA,TRBJ2-1,TRBD2,TGTGCCAGCAGTTTTCGGACTAGCGGGAGTAATGAGCAGTTCTTC,CASSFRTSGSNEQFF
TRBV14,NA,TRBJ2-1,TRBD2,TGTGCCAGCAGCCAAGTCCGGGGGCAGGGCTTGCTACGACTAGCGGAGCAGTTCTTC,CASSQVRGQGLLRLAEQFF
TRBV4-2,NA,TRBJ2-7,TRBD2,TGTGCCAGCAGCCAAGATTTGGCGGGAGGAACCTTAAAGCAGTACTTC,CASSQDLAGGTLKQYF
TRBV29-1,NA,TRBJ2-5,TRBD2,TGCAGCAGCTTGAGCCACGCTAGCGGGATGGAGGAGACCCAGTACTTC,CSSLSHASGMEETQYF
TRBV7-8,NA,TRBJ2-4,TRBD1,TGTGCCAGCAGCCGGGACAGGGAAAACATTCAGTACTTC,CASSRDRENIQYF
TRBV28,NA,TRBJ2-7,TRBD1,TGTGCCAGCAGTTTACACACAGGGGCTCGGGGCGAGCAGTACTTC,CASSLHTGARGEQYF
TRBV19,many,TRBJ2-3,NA,TGTGCCAGTAACAGCGGGAGCACAGATACGCAGTATTTT,CASNSGSTDTQYF
TRBV6-4,once,TRBJ2-5,TRBD2,TGTGCCAGCAGTCCCTCGTCGGGAGGGCGAGAGACCCAGTACTTC,CASSPSSGGRETQYF
TRBV7-9,NA,TRBJ2-5,TRBD1,TGTGCCAGCAGCTTAGCCAGGGGGCAAGAGACCCAGTACTTC,CASSLARGQETQYF
TRBV7-2,NA,TRBJ1-1,TRBD1,TGTGCCAGCAGCCCCCAGGGGGGGGTCACTGAAGCTTTCTTT,CASSPQGGVTEAFF
TRBV30,few,TRBJ1-1,NA,TGTGCCTGGAGTGTTCGTAAGGGGATGAACACTGAAGCTTTCTTT,CAWSVRKGMNTEAFF
TRBV28,NA,TRBJ2-2,NA,TGTGCCAGCAGGCCTATTAACACCGGGGAGCTGTTTTTT,CASRPINTGELFF
TRBV6-1,NA,TRBJ2-7,TRBD1,TGTGCCAGCAGTAGGACAGGGGGGTCCTACGAGCAGTACTTC,CASSRTGGSYEQYF
TRBV14,NA,TRBJ2-2,NA,TGTGCCAGCAGCCTACAGGGGAACACCGGGGAGCTGTTTTTT,CASSLQGNTGELFF
TRBV30,many,TRBJ1-6,NA,TGTGCCTGGAGCATGGCGACGGATTCACCCCTCCACTTT,CAWSMATDSPLHF
TRBV4-1,NA,TRBJ2-1,NA,TGCGCCAGCAGCCGCAGTAGTGGCACCACCTACAATGAGCAGTTCTTC,CASSRSSGTTYNEQFF